These T cell receptor beta chains were read from a single sample in a study of Ad26.COV2.S vaccination and SARS-CoV-2 variants. Sequencing used immunoSEQ multiplex PCR; TCRdb keeps in-frame clones, though not all of them. The sample carries approximately 420,000 clones, 88% recorded once. The material was peripheral blood, obtained in a trial of Ad26.COV2.S vaccine versus placebo. The source is a person between 18 and 59 years old who received the Ad26.COV2.S COVID-19 vaccine or a placebo. The CDR3 runs from the conserved cysteine through the conserved F or W. D genes are given only for firm matches. Part of the rows lack a size; the others show once, few, many or a class for expanded clones.

D gene	V gene	J gene	clone size	CDR3 protein	CDR3 DNA
TRBD2	TRBV19	TRBJ2-1	.	CASTPSGVTEQFF	TGTGCCAGTACCCCTAGCGGGGTGACTGAGCAGTTCTTC
TRBD1	TRBV16	TRBJ2-6	once	CASSQRQGAGANVLTF	TGTGCCAGCAGCCAGAGACAGGGGGCCGGGGCCAACGTCCTGACTTTC
TRBD2	TRBV4-3	TRBJ2-3	.	CASSRLLAQVPDTQYF	TGCGCCAGCAGCCGCCTACTAGCGCAAGTTCCAGATACGCAGTATTTT
.	TRBV3-1/TRBV3-2	TRBJ1-5	.	CASSQEGTIAGDQPQHF	TGTGCCAGCAGCCAAGAAGGAACAATAGCAGGAGATCAGCCCCAGCATTTT
.	TRBV19	TRBJ2-7	.	CASSINRNEQYF	TGTGCCAGTAGTATAAACAGAAACGAGCAGTACTTC
.	TRBV7-2	TRBJ1-4	.	CASSPLGVGDEKLFF	TGTGCCAGCAGCCCCCTCGGGGTGGGGGACGAAAAACTGTTTTTT
.	TRBV6-5	TRBJ2-7	.	CASSYGAVYGYEQYF	TGTGCCAGCAGTTACGGCGCAGTCTACGGATACGAGCAGTACTTC
.	TRBV2	TRBJ2-1	once	CASSTGTIEQFF	TGTGCCAGCAGCACCGGGACAATTGAGCAGTTCTTC
.	TRBV19	TRBJ2-2	.	CASTTQIGVTGELFF	TGTGCCAGTACCACTCAGATAGGGGTCACCGGGGAGCTGTTTTTT
.	TRBV9	TRBJ2-3	.	CASSVTISSDTQYF	TGTGCCAGCAGCGTAACTATCAGTTCAGATACGCAGTATTTT
.	TRBV6-1	TRBJ1-4	.	CASSERDLTNEKLFF	TGTGCCAGCAGTGAACGCGACTTAACTAATGAAAAACTGTTTTTT
TRBD1	TRBV19	TRBJ1-1	.	CASSIRGTDEAFF	TGTGCCAGTAGTATAAGGGGGACAGATGAAGCTTTCTTT
TRBD2	TRBV5-4	TRBJ2-1	.	CASSQAGTLYNEQFF	TGTGCCAGCAGTCAAGCGGGAACCCTCTACAATGAGCAGTTCTTC
TRBD2	TRBV5-6	TRBJ2-3	once	CASSLSGGGASDTQYF	TGTGCCAGCAGCTTGTCTGGCGGGGGGGCATCAGATACGCAGTATTTT
.	TRBV6-5	TRBJ1-2	.	CASLGPGWNYGYTF	TGTGCCAGCTTAGGGCCAGGGTGGAACTATGGCTACACCTTC
TRBD1	TRBV2	TRBJ1-1	.	CASRPDRGGKAEAFF	TGTGCCAGCAGGCCGGACAGGGGAGGAAAGGCTGAAGCTTTCTTT
.	TRBV6-6	TRBJ2-1	.	CASSYFGSSYNEQFF	TGTGCCAGCAGTTACTTTGGCTCCTCCTACAATGAGCAGTTCTTC
TRBD1	TRBV12-5	TRBJ1-2	.	CASGSPTGGALGSSRYGYTF	TGTGCTAGTGGTTCGCCGACAGGGGGCGCTTTGGGGTCCTCGAGGTATGGCTACACCTTC
.	TRBV6-1	TRBJ2-7	once	CASSEARQREQYF	TGTGCCAGCAGTGAAGCGCGGCAGCGCGAGCAGTACTTC
TRBD2	TRBV7-8	TRBJ2-5	few	CASSLLAGGPETQYF	TGTGCCAGCAGCCTATTAGCGGGGGGGCCGGAGACCCAGTACTTC
.	TRBV5-4	TRBJ1-4	.	CASSSLNGPTNEKLFF	TGTGCCAGCAGCTCACTTAACGGGCCGACTAATGAAAAACTGTTTTTT
.	TRBV9	TRBJ2-5	.	CASSVGAGIQETQYF	TGTGCCAGCAGCGTAGGCGCGGGGATCCAAGAGACCCAGTACTTC
TRBD2	TRBV28	TRBJ2-5	.	CASKTPVGSGGKETQYF	TGTGCCAGCAAGACCCCCGTCGGTAGCGGGGGGAAAGAGACCCAGTACTTC
.	TRBV10-1	TRBJ1-2	.	CASHHHPGSGYGYTF	TGCGCCAGCCATCATCACCCGGGGTCTGGCTATGGCTACACCTTC
TRBD2	TRBV24-1	TRBJ2-5	.	CATSDWGEGTQYF	TGTGCCACCAGTGACTGGGGGGAGGGGACCCAGTACTTC
TRBD2	TRBV19	TRBJ2-3	.	CASSITGPGGSDTQYF	TGTGCCAGTAGTATTACCGGGCCCGGGGGGTCGGATACGCAGTATTTT
TRBD1	TRBV29-1	TRBJ2-2	few	CSVMGQMNTGELFF	TGCAGCGTCATGGGACAGATGAACACCGGGGAGCTGTTTTTT
.	TRBV4-1	TRBJ1-2	.	CASSQAGSTGYGYTF	TGCGCCAGCAGCCAAGCGGGCAGTACCGGCTATGGCTACACCTTC
.	TRBV6-2/TRBV6-3	TRBJ2-7	.	CASSRTYEQYF	TGTGCCAGCAGTCGAACCTACGAGCAGTACTTC
.	TRBV12-3/TRBV12-4	TRBJ1-5	.	CASSLSGQPQHF	TGTGCCAGCAGTTTATCTGGCCAGCCCCAGCATTTT
.	TRBV19	TRBJ2-3	.	CASHDRRVTDTQYF	TGTGCCAGCCATGATCGGCGGGTAACAGATACGCAGTATTTT
.	TRBV5-6	TRBJ2-7	.	CASSLGGFPYEQYF	TGTGCCAGCAGCTTGGGGGGGTTCCCCTACGAGCAGTACTTC
TRBD1	TRBV19	TRBJ1-1	.	CASSIDRYGQGFLGTEAFF	TGTGCCAGTAGTATAGATCGTTACGGACAGGGCTTTCTCGGAACTGAAGCTTTCTTT
TRBD1	TRBV14	TRBJ2-5	once	CASSPGTAEETQYF	TGTGCCAGCAGCCCCGGGACAGCGGAAGAGACCCAGTACTTC
TRBD2	TRBV14	TRBJ2-3	once	CASSQVAGGSDTQYF	TGTGCCAGCAGCCAAGTAGCGGGGGGTTCGGATACGCAGTATTTT
.	TRBV7-2	TRBJ2-1	.	CLSGPGATSYNEQFF	TGTCTATCTGGGCCGGGGGCGACCTCCTACAATGAGCAGTTCTTC